The clone carrying this T cell receptor beta chain came up a few times. Its antigen is still unknown. The sample originates from a study of molecular identifiers for immune sequencing clone quantification. In the study overall: The replicate experiment used RNA from roughly 21,000 or 96,000 naive CD8 cells. This RNA was split into five aliquots, and four of them were sequenced.

In the sort, naive CD8 T cells were defined as CD8+CD4-CCR7+CD45RA+. V lost 4 bases to trimming and J lost 7 bases, with 15 bases between them. CDR3 size: 14 residues. In germline, CDR1 is SEHNR, CDR2 FQNEAQ (reference sequence). Whole-study results and caveats: Jurkat TCR RNA spiked in from one cell reportedly remained identifiable amid about a million naive cells.

Preparation methods for the bulk TCR libraries were those previously described, with listed TCR primers. From the PCR reads, TCRdb called clonotypes with MiXCR, one entry per CDR3 protein. The profile covers approximately 100,000 distinct CDR3 sequences, with over 30% appearing a single time and approximately 4% taken by the ten largest. Sample: naive CD8+ T cells from blood, with Jurkat cell RNA spiked in. The subset is: FACS-sorted CD8+CD4-CCR7+CD45RA+ naive T cells. This TCR was recovered from a human donor in good health. Some libraries in this study had Jurkat cell RNA spiked in. The rearrangement uses TRBV7-9 and TRBJ2-3; no definite D call. CDR3 bases: TGTGCCAGCAGCTACGGAGTCACCCCCCATACGCAGTATTTT. Translation: CASSYGVTPHTQYF.